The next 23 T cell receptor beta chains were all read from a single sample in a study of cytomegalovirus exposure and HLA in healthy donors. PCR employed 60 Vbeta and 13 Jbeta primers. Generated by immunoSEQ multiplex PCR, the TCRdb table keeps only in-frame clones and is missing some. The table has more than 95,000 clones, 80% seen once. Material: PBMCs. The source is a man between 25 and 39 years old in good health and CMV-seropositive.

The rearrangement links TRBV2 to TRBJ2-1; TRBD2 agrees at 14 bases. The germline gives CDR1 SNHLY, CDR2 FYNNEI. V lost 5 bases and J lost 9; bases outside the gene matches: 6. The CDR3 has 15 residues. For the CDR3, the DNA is TGTGCCAGCAGTTTGACTAGCGGGGGGGCGGGTGAGCAGTTCTTC. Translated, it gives CASSLTSGGAGEQFF.

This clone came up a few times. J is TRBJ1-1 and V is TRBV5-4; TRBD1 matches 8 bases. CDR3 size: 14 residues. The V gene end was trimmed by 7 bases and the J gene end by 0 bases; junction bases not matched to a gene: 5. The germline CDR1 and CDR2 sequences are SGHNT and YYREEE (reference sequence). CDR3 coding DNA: TGTGCCAGCGGCGCAGGGGGCATGAACACTGAAGCTTTCTTT. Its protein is CASGAGGMNTEAFF.

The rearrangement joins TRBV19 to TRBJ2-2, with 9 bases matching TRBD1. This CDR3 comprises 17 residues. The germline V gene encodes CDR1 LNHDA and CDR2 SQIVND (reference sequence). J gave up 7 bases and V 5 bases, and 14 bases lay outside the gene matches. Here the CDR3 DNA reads TGTGCCAGTAGTCTTGGGGGACAGGGTCAGATCAGCGGGGAGCTGTTTTTT. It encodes CASSLGGQGQISGELFF.

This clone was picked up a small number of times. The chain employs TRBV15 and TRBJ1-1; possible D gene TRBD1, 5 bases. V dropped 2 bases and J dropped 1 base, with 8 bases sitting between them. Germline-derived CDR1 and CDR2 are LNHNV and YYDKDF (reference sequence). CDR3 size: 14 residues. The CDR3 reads CATSRPDRNTEAFF. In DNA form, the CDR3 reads TGTGCCACCAGCAGACCCGACAGGAACACTGAAGCTTTCTTT.

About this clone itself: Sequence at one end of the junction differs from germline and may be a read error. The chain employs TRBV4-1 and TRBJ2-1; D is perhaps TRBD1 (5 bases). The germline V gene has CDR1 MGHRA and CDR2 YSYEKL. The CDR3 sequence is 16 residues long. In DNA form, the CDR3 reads TGCGCCAGCAGTCAAGGGGCCATGAGCTCCTACAATGAGCAGTTCTTC. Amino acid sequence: CASSQGAMSSYNEQFF.

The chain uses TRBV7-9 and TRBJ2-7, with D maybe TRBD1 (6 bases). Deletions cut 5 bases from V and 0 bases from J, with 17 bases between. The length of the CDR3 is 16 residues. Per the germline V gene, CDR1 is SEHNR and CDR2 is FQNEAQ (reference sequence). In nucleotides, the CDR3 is TGTGCCAGCAGCACTACCCCCGGGGACACCTCCTACGAGCAGTACTTC. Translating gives CASSTTPGDTSYEQYF.

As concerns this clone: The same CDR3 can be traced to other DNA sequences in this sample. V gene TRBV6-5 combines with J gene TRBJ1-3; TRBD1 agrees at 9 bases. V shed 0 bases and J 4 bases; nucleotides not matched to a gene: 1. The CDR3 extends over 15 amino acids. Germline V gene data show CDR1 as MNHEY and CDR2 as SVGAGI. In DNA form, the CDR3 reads TGTGCCAGCAGTTACTCGGACAGGGGCGGAAACACCATATATTTT. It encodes CASSYSDRGGNTIYF.

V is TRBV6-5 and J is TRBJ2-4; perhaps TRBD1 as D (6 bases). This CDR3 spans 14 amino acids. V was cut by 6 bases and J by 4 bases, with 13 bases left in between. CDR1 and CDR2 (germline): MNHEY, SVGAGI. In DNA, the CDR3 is TGTGCCAGCAGGAGTGGACAGTCAAAAAACATTCAGTACTTC. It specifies CASRSGQSKNIQYF.

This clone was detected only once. The DNA of the CDR3 is TGTGCCAGCACCCCTGATGGCTACACCTTC. Its translation is CASTPDGYTF. The chain is built from TRBV7-3 and TRBJ1-2; unclear D gene. The V gene lost 7 bases and the J gene lost 6 bases, with 6 bases spanning the gap. This CDR3 region has 10 residues. Germline V gives CDR1 SGHTA, CDR2 FQGTGA.

CDR3 DNA sequence: TGTGCCAGCTCACCCTACGGTCCCACCGGGGAGCTGTTTTTT. Amino acid sequence: CASSPYGPTGELFF. This chain joins TRBV18 and TRBJ2-2; the D is unclear. Looked up from germline, CDR1 is KGHSH and CDR2 is LQKENI. The CDR3 runs to 14 residues. V dropped 3 bases and J dropped 4 bases, with 9 bases sitting between them.

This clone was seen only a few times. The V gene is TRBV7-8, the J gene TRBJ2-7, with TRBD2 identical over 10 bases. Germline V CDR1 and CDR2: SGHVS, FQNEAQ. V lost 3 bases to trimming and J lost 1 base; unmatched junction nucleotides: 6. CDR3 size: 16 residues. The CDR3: CASSFTFSGGSYEQYF. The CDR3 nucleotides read TGTGCCAGCAGCTTTACCTTTAGCGGGGGGTCCTACGAGCAGTACTTC. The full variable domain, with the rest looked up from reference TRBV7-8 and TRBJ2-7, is GAGVSQSPRYKVAKRGQDVALRCDPISGHVSLFWYQQALGQGPEFLTYFQNEAQLDKSGLPSDRFFAERPEGSVSTLKIQRTQQEDSAVYLCASSFTFSGGSYEQYFGPGTRLTVT.

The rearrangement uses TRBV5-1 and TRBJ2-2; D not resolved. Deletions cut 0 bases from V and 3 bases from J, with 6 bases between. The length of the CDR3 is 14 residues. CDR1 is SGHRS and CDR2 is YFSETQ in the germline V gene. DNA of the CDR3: TGCGCCAGCAGCTTGGCGTTATACACCGGGGAGCTGTTTTTT. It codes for CASSLALYTGELFF. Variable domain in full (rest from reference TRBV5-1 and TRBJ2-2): KAGVTQTPRYLIKTRGQQVTLSCSPISGHRSVSWYQQTPGQGLQFLFEYFSETQRNKGNFPGRFSGRQFSNSRSEMNVSTLELGDSALYLCASSLALYTGELFFGEGSRLTVL.

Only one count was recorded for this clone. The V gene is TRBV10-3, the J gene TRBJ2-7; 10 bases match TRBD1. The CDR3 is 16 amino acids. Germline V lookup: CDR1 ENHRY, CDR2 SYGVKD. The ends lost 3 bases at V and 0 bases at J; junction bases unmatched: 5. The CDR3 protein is CAISDSGQGSSYEQYF. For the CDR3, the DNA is TGTGCCATCAGTGATTCGGGACAGGGGAGCTCCTACGAGCAGTACTTC.

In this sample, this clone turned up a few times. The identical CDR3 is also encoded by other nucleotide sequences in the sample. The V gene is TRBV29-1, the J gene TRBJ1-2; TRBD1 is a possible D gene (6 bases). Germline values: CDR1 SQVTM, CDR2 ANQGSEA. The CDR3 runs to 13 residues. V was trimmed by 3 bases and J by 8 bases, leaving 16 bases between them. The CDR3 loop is CSVEAQGFGGYTF. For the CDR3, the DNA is TGCAGCGTTGAGGCACAGGGTTTCGGAGGCTACACCTTC.

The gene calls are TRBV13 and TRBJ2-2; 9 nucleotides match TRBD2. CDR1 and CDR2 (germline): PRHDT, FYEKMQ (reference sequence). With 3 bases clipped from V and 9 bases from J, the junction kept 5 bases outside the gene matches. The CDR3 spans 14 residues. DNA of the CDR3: TGTGCCAGCAGCTTCCCTAGCGGGGTCTGGGAGCTGTTTTTT. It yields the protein CASSFPSGVWELFF.

CDR3 DNA: TGTGCCAGCAGCTCACCAGGGGATATTGAGCAGTTCTTC. Its protein product is CASSSPGDIEQFF. This chain links TRBV11-3 with TRBJ2-1, with D possibly TRBD1 on 6 matching bases. Trimming shortened V by 4 bases and J by 9 bases, and 13 bases separated the two germline ends. The CDR3 is 13 amino acids. CDR1 is SGHNT and CDR2 is YENEEA in the germline V gene.

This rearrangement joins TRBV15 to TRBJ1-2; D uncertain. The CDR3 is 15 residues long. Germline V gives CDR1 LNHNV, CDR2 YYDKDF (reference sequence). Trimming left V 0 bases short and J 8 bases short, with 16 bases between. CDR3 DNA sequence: TGTGCCACCAGCAGAGATTTGGGCAGAACGGGGGGCTACACCTTC. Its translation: CATSRDLGRTGGYTF.

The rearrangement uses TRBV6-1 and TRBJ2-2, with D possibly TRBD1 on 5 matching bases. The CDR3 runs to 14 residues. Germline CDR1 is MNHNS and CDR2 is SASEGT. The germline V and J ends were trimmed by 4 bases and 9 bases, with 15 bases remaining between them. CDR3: CASSVDRAGRELFF. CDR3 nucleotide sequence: TGTGCCAGCAGTGTAGACAGAGCCGGAAGGGAGCTGTTTTTT.

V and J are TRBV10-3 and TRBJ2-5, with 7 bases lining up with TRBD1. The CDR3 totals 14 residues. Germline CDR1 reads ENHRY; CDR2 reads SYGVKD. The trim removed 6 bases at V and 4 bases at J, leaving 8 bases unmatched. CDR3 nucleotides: TGTGCCATCAGCAAGACAGGGTCGGGAGAGACCCAGTACTTC. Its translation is CAISKTGSGETQYF.

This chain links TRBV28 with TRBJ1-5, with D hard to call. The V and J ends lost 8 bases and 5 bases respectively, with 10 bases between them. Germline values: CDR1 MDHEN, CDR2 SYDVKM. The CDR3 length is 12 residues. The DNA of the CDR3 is TGTGCCAGCGAGAGGAGGGATCAGCCCCAGCATTTT. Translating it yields CASERRDQPQHF.

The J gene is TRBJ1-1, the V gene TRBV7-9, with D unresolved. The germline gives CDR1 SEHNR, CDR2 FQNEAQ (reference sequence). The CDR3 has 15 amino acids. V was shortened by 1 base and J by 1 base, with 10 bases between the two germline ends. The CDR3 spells CASSLVGHANTEAFF. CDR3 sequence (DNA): TGTGCCAGCAGCTTAGTTGGGCACGCGAACACTGAAGCTTTCTTT.

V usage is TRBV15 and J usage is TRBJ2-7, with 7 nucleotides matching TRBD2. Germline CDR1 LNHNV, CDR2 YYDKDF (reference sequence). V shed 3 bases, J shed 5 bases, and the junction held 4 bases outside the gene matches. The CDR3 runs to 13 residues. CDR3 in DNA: TGTGCCACCAGCAGCCGCCGGGAGGACGAGCAGTACTTC. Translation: CATSSRREDEQYF.

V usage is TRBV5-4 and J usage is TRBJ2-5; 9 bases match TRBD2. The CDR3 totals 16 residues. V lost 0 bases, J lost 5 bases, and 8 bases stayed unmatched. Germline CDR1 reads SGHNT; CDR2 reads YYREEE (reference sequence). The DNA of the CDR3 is TGTGCCAGCAGCTTGGATAGCGGGAGAGAGGGGGAGACCCAGTACTTC. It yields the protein CASSLDSGREGETQYF. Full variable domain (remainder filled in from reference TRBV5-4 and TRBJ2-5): ETGVTQSPTHLIKTRGQQVTLRCSSQSGHNTVSWYQQALGQGPQFIFQYYREEENGRGNFPPRFSGLQFPNYSSELNVNALELDDSALYLCASSLDSGREGETQYFGPGTRLLVL.